A selection of T cell receptor beta chains follows, all from one sample in a study of T-cell reconstitution after alpha-beta-depleted transplantation in children. TCRdb processed the PCR reads anew with MiXCR; each CDR3 protein has one entry. Of about 540,000 distinct CDR3 sequences listed, 15% to 20% were seen once; the top ten hold approximately 3%. The sequenced sample was PBMCs from the stem cell graft donor, obtained from the stem cell graft. The receptors were sampled from a human donor who donated a stem cell graft to a child with acute lymphoblastic leukemia. Each CDR3 is given with its conserved first and last residue. A D gene is named only where the DNA matches it firmly. Rows give clone size only sometimes, using once, few, many, or a class for an expanded clone.

- | TRBJ2-3 | TRBV19 | few | CASTPDRTTFTDTQYF | TGTGCCAGTACCCCTGATCGGACGACTTTCACAGATACGCAGTATTTT
- | TRBJ2-3 | TRBV20-1 | - | CSARGGRLGITDTQYF | TGCAGTGCTAGAGGTGGCAGACTAGGGATTACAGATACGCAGTATTTT
- | TRBJ1-1 | TRBV10-3 | few | CAISESGIGTEAFF | TGTGCCATCAGTGAGTCGGGGATTGGCACTGAAGCTTTCTTT
TRBD1 | TRBJ1-1 | TRBV9 | - | CASSVGDREPEAFF | TGTGCCAGCAGCGTAGGGGACAGGGAACCTGAAGCTTTCTTT
TRBD1 | TRBJ2-7 | TRBV3-1 | few | CASSLRDRVREQYF | TGTGCCAGCAGCCTCCGGGACAGGGTTCGTGAGCAGTACTTC
- | TRBJ2-3 | TRBV3-1 | once | CASSQAKGGKDTQYF | TGTGCCAGCAGCCAAGCAAAGGGCGGCAAAGATACGCAGTATTTT
TRBD1 | TRBJ2-1 | TRBV5-4 | - | CASSSPGQGMSEQFF | TGTGCCAGCAGCTCGCCGGGACAGGGGATGAGTGAGCAGTTCTTC
- | TRBJ2-7 | TRBV5-1 | few | CASSLLQGRSFDEQYF | TGCGCCAGCAGCTTGTTGCAGGGTCGGAGTTTCGACGAGCAGTACTTC
- | TRBJ2-1 | TRBV5-1 | - | CASSGQFGYNEQFF | TGCGCCAGCAGCGGCCAGTTCGGCTACAATGAGCAGTTCTTC
- | TRBJ2-1 | TRBV6-1 | - | CASRLLGANEQFF | TGTGCCAGCAGACTCCTTGGTGCTAATGAGCAGTTCTTC
- | TRBJ1-5 | TRBV5-1 | few | CASSPLGEGVGQPQHF | TGCGCCAGCAGCCCATTGGGAGAAGGGGTTGGTCAGCCCCAGCATTTT
TRBD2 | TRBJ2-7 | TRBV3-1 | few | CASSRVLAGYEQYF | TGTGCCAGCAGCCGTGTACTAGCGGGCTACGAGCAGTACTTC
TRBD1 | TRBJ2-4 | TRBV5-1 | - | CASSSYQGDPRLAKNIQYF | TGCGCCAGCAGCTCGTATCAGGGGGACCCGAGGCTAGCCAAAAACATTCAGTACTTC
- | TRBJ2-2 | TRBV4-1 | - | CASRGPQGGTGELFF | TGCGCCAGCAGGGGGCCACAAGGGGGCACCGGGGAGCTGTTTTTT
TRBD1 | TRBJ2-7 | TRBV7-9 | few | CASSLLRGPVHYEQYF | TGTGCCAGCAGCTTACTCAGGGGGCCCGTCCACTACGAGCAGTACTTC
TRBD1 | TRBJ1-1 | TRBV12-3/TRBV12-4 | - | CASSDRGPNMNTEAFF | TGTGCCAGCAGCGACAGGGGTCCCAACATGAACACTGAAGCTTTCTTT
- | TRBJ2-7 | TRBV5-1 | - | CASSLAPSREQYF | TGCGCCAGCAGCTTGGCCCCTTCGCGGGAGCAGTACTTC
TRBD1 | TRBJ2-5 | TRBV5-5 | few | CASSATGDRVETQYF | TGTGCCAGCAGCGCAACCGGGGACAGGGTAGAGACCCAGTACTTC
TRBD2 | TRBJ2-1 | TRBV7-2 | many | CASSPGLAGNKQFF | TGTGCCAGCAGCCCGGGACTAGCGGGAAACAAGCAGTTCTTC
TRBD2 | TRBJ2-1 | TRBV14 | few | CASSPVGGSSYNEQFF | TGTGCCAGCAGCCCCGTAGGCGGGAGCTCCTACAATGAGCAGTTCTTC
- | TRBJ2-1 | TRBV12-3/TRBV12-4 | - | CASSLVEDEQFF | TGTGCCAGCAGTTTAGTAGAGGATGAGCAGTTCTTC
TRBD2 | TRBJ2-1 | TRBV20-1 | - | CSASTGGRSEQFF | TGCAGTGCTAGTACGGGAGGGCGGAGTGAGCAGTTCTTC
TRBD2 | TRBJ2-1 | TRBV12-3/TRBV12-4 | - | CASSSFSGRVFNEQFF | TGTGCCAGCAGTTCCTTTAGCGGGAGGGTTTTTAATGAGCAGTTCTTC
- | TRBJ1-6 | TRBV27 | few | CASTATYNSPLHF | TGTGCCAGCACAGCCACCTATAATTCACCCCTCCACTTT
TRBD2 | TRBJ2-2 | TRBV20-1 | many | CSARRPSGDTGELFF | TGCAGTGCTAGAAGGCCTAGCGGGGACACCGGGGAGCTGTTTTTT
- | TRBJ1-1 | TRBV4-2 | - | CASSPPDRPNTEAFF | TGTGCCAGCAGCCCCCCTGACAGGCCGAACACTGAAGCTTTCTTT
- | TRBJ2-5 | TRBV7-9 | - | CASSLKPASETQYF | TGTGCCAGCAGCTTAAAACCAGCGTCGGAGACCCAGTACTTC
TRBD2 | TRBJ2-1 | TRBV11-2 | few | CASSSPLAGAPGNEQFF | TGTGCCAGCAGCTCACCCTTAGCGGGAGCGCCGGGAAATGAGCAGTTCTTC
- | TRBJ1-6 | TRBV14 | many | CASSQGSPLHF | TGTGCCAGCAGCCAGGGTTCACCCCTCCACTTT
TRBD1 | TRBJ2-7 | TRBV11-2 | many | CASSLGTGGSRSYEQYF | TGTGCCAGCAGCTTAGGTACAGGGGGAAGCCGCTCCTACGAGCAGTACTTC
TRBD2 | TRBJ2-1 | TRBV6-1 | - | CASSKGSSGRLSSYNEQFF | TGTGCCAGCAGTAAGGGGTCTAGCGGGCGCCTGAGCTCCTACAATGAGCAGTTCTTC
- | TRBJ1-5 | TRBV12-3/TRBV12-4 | many | CASSLVAGSNQPQHF | TGTGCCAGCAGTTTAGTGGCAGGTAGCAATCAGCCCCAGCATTTT
TRBD1 | TRBJ1-5 | TRBV7-8 | - | CASRQDRGPVGNQPQHF | TGTGCCAGCAGACAAGACAGGGGGCCAGTCGGCAATCAGCCCCAGCATTTT
TRBD1 | TRBJ1-5 | TRBV6-1 | - | CASSEGQGSNQPQHF | TGTGCCAGCAGTGAAGGACAGGGAAGCAATCAGCCCCAGCATTTT
- | TRBJ2-7 | TRBV3-1 | - | CASSPSPQGGDEQYF | TGTGCCAGCAGCCCCTCTCCACAAGGAGGGGACGAGCAGTACTTC